The T cell receptor beta chain described here comes from a study of response to subunit inactivated influenza vaccine. Whole-study findings and limits: There was a suggestion from the authors that each seasonal influenza vaccination recruits few new T cells.

Germline CDR1 SEHNR, CDR2 FQNEAQ (reference sequence). CDR3 length: 15 amino acids. Germline trimming cut 5 bases from V and 7 bases from J; bases unmatched to any gene: 7. TCRdb re-analysed the RT-PCR reads in MiXCR, keeping a single row per CDR3 protein. This table holds roughly 500,000 distinct CDR3 sequences, more than 15% found once. A few counts support this clonotype. What it binds is unknown. The starting material was CD4+ T cells sorted from PBMCs, obtained roughly 24 months after vaccination. V gene TRBV7-9 combines with J gene TRBJ1-6; the match to TRBD1 covers 8 bases. The origin of this receptor is a man between 50 and 69 years old who received an inactivated influenza vaccine. CDR3 DNA sequence: TGTGCCAGCAGCCCAGACAGGGGTTACAATTCACCCCTCCACTTT. Its translation: CASSPDRGYNSPLHF.